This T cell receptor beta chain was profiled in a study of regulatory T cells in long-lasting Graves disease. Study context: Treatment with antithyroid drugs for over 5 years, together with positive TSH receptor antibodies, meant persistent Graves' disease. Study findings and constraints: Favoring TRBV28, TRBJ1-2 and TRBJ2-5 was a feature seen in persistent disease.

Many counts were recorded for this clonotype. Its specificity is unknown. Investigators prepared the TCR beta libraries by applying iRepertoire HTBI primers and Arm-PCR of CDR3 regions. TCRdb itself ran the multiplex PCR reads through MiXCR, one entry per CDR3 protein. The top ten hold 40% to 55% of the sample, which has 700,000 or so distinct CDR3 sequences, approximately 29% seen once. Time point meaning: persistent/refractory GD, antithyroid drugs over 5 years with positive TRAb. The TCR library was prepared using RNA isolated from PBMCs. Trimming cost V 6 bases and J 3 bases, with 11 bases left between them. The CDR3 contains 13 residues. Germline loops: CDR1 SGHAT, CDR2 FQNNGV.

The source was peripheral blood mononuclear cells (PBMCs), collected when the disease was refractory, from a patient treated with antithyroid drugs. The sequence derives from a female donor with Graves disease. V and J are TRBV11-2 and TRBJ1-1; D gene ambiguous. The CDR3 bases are TGTGCCAGCAGTTTAAGCGGAGACACTGAAGCTTTCTTT. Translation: CASSLSGDTEAFF.